One and the same sample provided the 32 T cell receptor beta chains below, sequenced in a study of patients and donors after allogeneic stem cell transplantation. Via MiXCR, TCRdb re-called the RT-PCR reads, giving one row per CDR3 protein. The sample holds about a million distinct CDR3 sequences, over 15% seen once. Sequenced: blood, either unsorted or a sorted T cell fraction (not recorded which). These receptor sequences come from a human donor who was either an allogeneic HSCT recipient or a stem cell or donor lymphocyte infusion donor (not recorded which). It is not recorded whose cells these are; they may come from a transplant donor.

This clonotype was recorded at least ten times. The chain employs TRBV7-6 and TRBJ2-7; D unresolved. This CDR3 is 14 amino acids long. Germline V gene data show CDR1 as SGHVS and CDR2 as FNYEAQ. V lost 2 bases to trimming and J lost 0 bases, with 8 bases between them. The CDR3 protein is CASSLLVGSYEQYF. The CDR3 DNA reads as TGTGCCAGCAGCTTACTGGTCGGCTCCTACGAGCAGTACTTC.

This clonotype was recorded at least ten times. This rearrangement joins TRBV12-3 or TRBV12-4 to TRBJ2-7; TRBD1 is a possible D gene (6 bases). V gave up 3 bases and J gave up 1 base, with 13 bases separating them. CDR3 length: 15 amino acids. In nucleotides, the CDR3 is TGTGCCAGCAGTTTCCAGACAGGCCTTTCCTACGAGCAGTACTTC. Its translation is CASSFQTGLSYEQYF.

This clonotype was seen a handful of times. The chain employs TRBV24-1 and TRBJ2-1, with D possibly being TRBD2 (6 bases). Germline CDR1 and CDR2: KGHDR and SFDVKD. The V and J ends lost 4 bases and 0 bases respectively, with 24 bases between them. The CDR3 has 20 amino acids. The DNA for the CDR3 is TGTGCCACCAGTGAATACCCTTTCCCATCTAGCGCCAGCTCCTACAATGAGCAGTTCTTC. Protein product: CATSEYPFPSSASSYNEQFF.

This clonotype was found a few times. The rearrangement links TRBV3-1 to TRBJ2-1; 8 bases are a match to TRBD2. V trimming: 5 bases; J trimming: 6 bases; junction bases outside the gene matches: 9. The CDR3 consists of 15 residues. Germline V CDR1 and CDR2: LGHDT, YNNKEL (reference sequence). In DNA form, the CDR3 reads TGTGCCAGCAGCGGCCGGGGGGGCGTTGGCAATGAGCAGTTCTTC. It specifies CASSGRGGVGNEQFF.

This clonotype has a handful of counts. The chain uses TRBV5-4 and TRBJ2-7, with D possibly TRBD2 on 7 matching bases. Germline V lookup: CDR1 SGHNT, CDR2 YYREEE (reference sequence). Between the trimmed V and J ends, which lost 4 bases and 0 bases, there was a span of 17 bases. The CDR3 consists of 16 residues. The CDR3 DNA follows: TGTGCCAGCAGCCCGGGGGGCGGCCTCGCCTCCTACGAGCAGTACTTC. Amino acids: CASSPGGGLASYEQYF.

The chain combines TRBV2 with TRBJ2-3; D may be TRBD1 (6 bases). With 6 bases removed from V and 2 bases from J, the gap between germline ends came to 18 bases. This CDR3 has 16 amino acids. CDR1 and CDR2 from the germline V gene are SNHLY and FYNNEI. CDR3 amino acids: CASSPLRQDFTDTQYF. The CDR3 nucleotides are TGTGCCAGCAGCCCCCTCCGACAGGACTTCACAGATACGCAGTATTTT.

The chain employs TRBV6-5 and TRBJ2-7; 7 bases agree with TRBD2. The CDR3 loop spans 12 amino acids. V lost 8 bases and J lost 6; bases outside the gene matches: 7. The germline CDR1 and CDR2 sequences are MNHEY and SVGAGI. In nucleotides, the CDR3 is TGTGCCAGCGGACGACTAGCCAGCGAGCAGTACTTC. Residues: CASGRLASEQYF.

This clonotype has just a few counts. V and J are TRBV5-1 and TRBJ2-1; 7 bases are shared with TRBD2. CDR1 is SGHRS, CDR2 YFSETQ, per germline. V trimming: 7 bases; J trimming: 4 bases; junction bases outside the gene matches: 11. The CDR3 consists of 15 residues. CDR3 coding DNA: TGCGCCAGCCGCGAGAGCCTAGCGGATTACAATGAGCAGTTCTTC. It codes for CASRESLADYNEQFF.

This clonotype was observed a few times. The chain joins TRBV4-2 to TRBJ2-1, with 9 bases aligning to TRBD2. This CDR3 contains 15 residues. Germline V gene data show CDR1 as LGHNA and CDR2 as YNFKEQ. V trimming: 4 bases; J trimming: 6 bases; junction bases outside the gene matches: 7. The CDR3 protein is CASSLTSGPGNEQFF. The CDR3 DNA reads as TGTGCCAGCAGCCTGACTAGCGGACCAGGCAATGAGCAGTTCTTC.

The chain uses TRBV2 and TRBJ1-2; tentatively, D is TRBD1 (6 bases). The germline V gene encodes CDR1 SNHLY and CDR2 FYNNEI. The CDR3 runs 13 residues. Trimming left V 6 bases short and J 3 bases short, with 11 bases between. In nucleotides, the CDR3 is TGTGCCAGCAGGGCACAGGGAGACTATGGCTACACCTTC. It is translated as CASRAQGDYGYTF.

The genes are TRBV20-1 and TRBJ2-7, with TRBD2 identical over 7 bases. This CDR3 spans 13 amino acids. Per germline, CDR1 DFQATT and CDR2 SNEGSKA (reference sequence). Trimming took 3 bases from V and 3 from J; bases not matched to a gene: 5. As DNA, the CDR3 is TGCAGTGCTAGTAATCCGGGAGGCTACGAGCAGTACTTC. This codes for CSASNPGGYEQYF.

This clonotype was detected only a few times. The rearrangement links TRBV10-3 to TRBJ1-1; a possible D gene is TRBD1 (6 bases). Germline V gene sequence: CDR1 ENHRY, CDR2 SYGVKD. The V gene lost 3 bases and the J gene lost 2 bases, with 10 bases spanning the gap. This CDR3 has 14 residues. CDR3 nucleotide sequence: TGTGCCATCAGTGAACAGGGACCAAACACTGAAGCTTTCTTT. Translated: CAISEQGPNTEAFF.

This sequence joins TRBV6-5 and TRBJ1-2; 7 bases are a match to TRBD1. Germline-derived CDR1 and CDR2 are MNHEY and SVGAGI. V lost 7 bases to trimming and J lost 8 bases; unmatched junction nucleotides: 7. The CDR3 consists of 12 residues. The CDR3, as DNA: TGTGCCAGCAATGGACAGGAAAGGGGCTACACCTTC. Protein product: CASNGQERGYTF.

In this sample, this clonotype turned up many times. The gene calls are TRBV5-1 and TRBJ2-2, with D hard to call. The CDR3 has 13 residues. V gave up 1 base and J gave up 3 bases, with 4 bases separating them. CDR1 is SGHRS and CDR2 is YFSETQ in the germline V gene. CDR3 sequence reads: CASSLSDTGELFF. DNA of the CDR3: TGCGCCAGCAGCTTGTCCGACACCGGGGAGCTGTTTTTT.

This clonotype was observed a few times. At one boundary the junction diverges from the germline segment, which might be a read error. CDR3 sequence: CASSIGAGGMKTQYF. CDR3 coding DNA: TGTGCCAGCAGCATAGGTGCAGGGGGTATGAAGACCCAGTACTTC. The gene calls are TRBV13 and TRBJ2-5, with TRBD1 matching 7 bases. The germline gives CDR1 PRHDT, CDR2 FYEKMQ (reference sequence). This CDR3 has 15 amino acids. The full variable domain, rest sourced from reference TRBV13 and TRBJ2-5, is AAGVIQSPRHLIKEKRETATLKCYPIPRHDTVYWYQQGPGQDPQFLISFYEKMQSDKGSIPDRFSAQQFSDYHSELNMSSLELGDSALYFCASSIGAGGMKTQYFGPGTRLLVL.

This clonotype turned up a few times. This chain joins TRBV12-3 or TRBV12-4 and TRBJ1-2, with 7 bases matching TRBD1. The CDR3 extends over 13 amino acids. V lost 5 bases, J lost 8 bases, and 8 bases stayed unmatched. The CDR3 loop reads CASSTKDRRGYTF. CDR3 DNA: TGTGCCAGCAGTACGAAGGACAGGAGGGGCTACACCTTC.

The genes are TRBV20-1 and TRBJ1-2; D ambiguous. Germline CDR1 and CDR2: DFQATT and SNEGSKA (reference sequence). Between the trimmed V and J ends, which lost 5 bases and 1 base, there was a span of 11 bases. The CDR3 has 13 residues. CDR3 sequence reads: CSAPKTLNYGYTF. Here the CDR3 DNA reads TGCAGTGCTCCAAAGACTCTTAACTATGGCTACACCTTC.

CDR3 in amino acids: CSVEGRGFFGEQYF. The CDR3 DNA reads TGCAGCGTTGAGGGCAGGGGCTTTTTTGGCGAGCAGTACTTC. The genes are TRBV29-1 and TRBJ2-7, with a tentative D call TRBD1 (6 bases). Germline CDR1 is SQVTM and CDR2 is ANQGSEA. V lost 3 bases and J 6 bases, leaving 18 bases between the germline ends. The CDR3 has 14 residues.

This clonotype came up a few times. This sequence joins TRBV7-3 and TRBJ2-3; D gene ambiguous. The CDR3 runs 13 residues. V lost 3 bases to trimming and J lost 3 bases, with 7 bases between them. Germline lookup yields CDR1 SGHTA and CDR2 FQGTGA. Here the CDR3 DNA reads TGTGCCAGCAGCTTTCGAATTACAGATACGCAGTATTTT. It translates to CASSFRITDTQYF. Using reference TRBV7-3 and TRBJ2-3 for the parts outside the CDR3, the full variable domain is GAGVSQTPSNKVTEKGKYVELRCDPISGHTALYWYRQSLGQGPEFLIYFQGTGAADDSGLPNDRFFAVRPEGSVSTLKIQRTERGDSAVYLCASSFRITDTQYFGPGTRLTVL.

About this clonotype itself: One end of the junction is discordant with germline, which a read error may explain. The CDR3 nucleotides are TGCGCCACCAGCTTAGCCAATGAGCAGTTCTTC. Amino acid sequence: CATSLANEQFF. The rearrangement joins TRBV5-1 to TRBJ2-1, with D unclear. Germline loops: CDR1 SGHRS, CDR2 YFSETQ. CDR3 size: 11 residues.

This clonotype was seen at least ten times. The rearrangement joins TRBV4-1 to TRBJ1-5; no firm D call. Germline lookup yields CDR1 MGHRA and CDR2 YSYEKL. V was cut by 4 bases and J by 0 bases, with 19 bases left in between. This CDR3 has 18 amino acids. CDR3 coding DNA: TGCGCCAGCAGCCCCTCTCCCCGAGGCAGCCATAGCAATCAGCCCCAGCATTTT. Translating gives CASSPSPRGSHSNQPQHF.

In this sample, this clonotype turned up a few times. The chain is built from TRBV10-3 and TRBJ2-3, with 9 bases that match TRBD1. Germline V gene sequence: CDR1 ENHRY, CDR2 SYGVKD. Trimming cost V 4 bases and J 3 bases; bases outside gene matches: 5. The CDR3 spans 15 residues. The CDR3 reads CAISGLDRGTDTQYF. The CDR3 nucleotides are TGTGCCATCAGTGGTCTCGACAGGGGGACAGATACGCAGTATTTT.

This rearrangement joins TRBV3-1 to TRBJ2-1; 11 nucleotides line up with TRBD2. Germline V lookup: CDR1 LGHDT, CDR2 YNNKEL (reference sequence). The CDR3 runs to 16 residues. Trimming at V came to 5 bases and at J to 4 bases, leaving 7 bases not matched to a gene. The CDR3 region is CASSRPGLADYNEQFF. CDR3 DNA sequence: TGTGCCAGCAGCAGACCGGGACTAGCGGATTACAATGAGCAGTTCTTC.

This sequence joins TRBV27 and TRBJ2-5; D uncertain. V gave up 3 bases and J gave up 5 bases, with 10 bases separating them. The CDR3 contains 13 residues. In germline, CDR1 is MNHEY, CDR2 SMNVEV (reference sequence). This CDR3 is CASSFVQRETQYF. In DNA, the CDR3 is TGTGCCAGCAGTTTCGTCCAACGGGAGACCCAGTACTTC.

V gene TRBV5-6 combines with J gene TRBJ2-3; 10 bases agree with TRBD2. The CDR3 runs to 16 residues. Germline V gene sequence: CDR1 SGHDT, CDR2 YYEEEE. The junction had 6 bases not matched to a gene; V was cut back by 3 bases and J by 2 bases. The CDR3 DNA follows: TGTGCCAGCAGCTCCATAGGACTAGCGGTCACAGATACGCAGTATTTT. This encodes CASSSIGLAVTDTQYF.

The chain joins TRBV6-2 or TRBV6-3 to TRBJ2-6, with 8 bases identical to TRBD1. V was clipped by 2 bases and J by 4 bases; unmatched bases: 4. Germline lookup yields CDR1 MNHEY and CDR2 SVGEGT. This CDR3 contains 16 residues. The CDR3 DNA sequence: TGTGCCAGCAGTTACAGGACAGGGTTGGGGGCCAACGTCCTGACTTTC. Translated: CASSYRTGLGANVLTF.

This clonotype was observed a handful of times. The rearrangement joins TRBV15 to TRBJ2-2, with 12 bases that match TRBD2. V lost 5 bases to trimming and J lost 1 base; unmatched junction nucleotides: 5. The CDR3 spans 17 residues. Germline V gene sequence: CDR1 LNHNV, CDR2 YYDKDF (reference sequence). For the CDR3, the DNA is TGTGCCACCAGCCCGGCGGGACTAGCGGGGAACACCGGGGAGCTGTTTTTT. This encodes CATSPAGLAGNTGELFF. Combining the CDR3 with reference TRBV15 and TRBJ2-2 gives the whole variable domain DAMVIQNPRYQVTQFGKPVTLSCSQTLNHNVMYWYQQKSSQAPKLLFHYYDKDFNNEADTPDNFQSRRPNTSFCFLDIRSPGLGDTAMYLCATSPAGLAGNTGELFFGEGSRLTVL.

This clonotype was seen ten or more times. J is TRBJ1-2 and V is TRBV29-1; D not resolved. Germline CDR1 is SQVTM and CDR2 is ANQGSEA. The CDR3 consists of 12 residues. V lost 4 bases and J 8 bases, leaving 14 bases between the germline ends. The CDR3, as DNA: TGCAGCGTTGTTAACTCGGGAGAGGGCTACACCTTC. This codes for CSVVNSGEGYTF.

The J gene is TRBJ1-1, the V gene TRBV7-2, with D unresolved. The CDR3 runs 13 residues. Trimming pared 5 bases from V and 6 bases from J, leaving 13 bases between. Germline V lookup: CDR1 SGHTA, CDR2 FQGNSA. The CDR3 sequence: CASSPIGRAEAFF. In nucleotides, the CDR3 is TGTGCCAGCAGCCCAATAGGGAGGGCTGAAGCTTTCTTT.

This clonotype was picked up a small number of times. This rearrangement joins TRBV7-2 to TRBJ1-2, with 8 bases aligning to TRBD1. V lost 0 bases and J lost 6; bases outside the gene matches: 18. CDR1 and CDR2 (germline): SGHTA, FQGNSA. This CDR3 is built from 19 residues. CDR3 in amino acids: CASSLAVVGQVPIQHGYTF. In DNA, the CDR3 is TGTGCCAGCAGCTTAGCGGTGGTGGGACAGGTCCCAATCCAGCATGGCTACACCTTC.

This clonotype was detected a few times. In nucleotides, the CDR3 is TGTGCCAGCAGTTTGGACGGGTACTATCAGCCCCAGCATTTT. Translation gives CASSLDGYYQPQHF. V is TRBV12-3 or TRBV12-4 and J is TRBJ1-5; D not resolved. V lost 3 bases and J 5 bases, leaving 11 bases between the germline ends. The CDR3 runs 14 residues.

This clonotype was seen repeatedly, ten times or more. The chain links TRBV9 to TRBJ2-1, with D unclear. The germline gives CDR1 SGDLS, CDR2 YYNGEE. Deletions cut 3 bases from V and 7 bases from J, with 8 bases between. The CDR3 totals 12 residues. CDR3 coding DNA: TGTGCCAGCAGCGCTACCAGTAATGAGCAGTTCTTC. This sequence encodes CASSATSNEQFF.